The next 7 T cell receptor beta chains were all read from a single sample in a study of CD8+ T cells in alopecia areata. cDNA reverse transcribed from extracted RNA served as the sequencing template. Clones were sequenced by immunoSEQ multiplex PCR, and TCRdb holds only the in-frame ones, with some missing. The data contain 140,000 to 150,000 clones, roughly 50% of them singletons. Noted treatment: oral pan-JAK inhibitor, 5-10 mg twice daily. The sample here was CD8+ T cells sorted from blood, taken at week 4, from a patient treated with tofacitinib. The receptor source for this set is a human donor with alopecia areata.

The CDR3 spells CASSSTSYEQYF. The CDR3, as DNA: TGTGCCAGCAGCTCCACCTCCTACGAGCAGTACTTC. The J gene is TRBJ2-7, the V gene TRBV7-9; D ambiguous. Germline V gene lookup returns CDR1 SEHNR and CDR2 FQNEAQ (reference sequence). Trimming cost V 4 bases and J 0 bases, with 4 bases left between them. The CDR3 contains 12 residues.

This clone was picked up one time. The chain is built from TRBV30 and TRBJ1-4; 7 bases are shared with TRBD1. Germline assignment: CDR1 GTSNPN and CDR2 SVGIG (reference sequence). J was trimmed by 4 bases and V by 4 bases; bases with no gene match: 9. The CDR3 spans 15 residues. The CDR3 nucleotides are TGTGCCTGGACTTATCCGGGACAGTTTAATGAAAAACTGTTTTTT. It encodes CAWTYPGQFNEKLFF.

This rearrangement joins TRBV2 to TRBJ1-1, with D unclear. Germline V gene data show CDR1 as SNHLY and CDR2 as FYNNEI. The CDR3 runs to 13 residues. Trimming left V 3 bases short and J 5 bases short, with 10 bases between. CDR3 coding DNA: TGTGCCAGCAGTGATGGGCTGCTAACTGAAGCTTTCTTT. Translation gives CASSDGLLTEAFF.

The V and J genes are TRBV5-6 and TRBJ2-1, with unresolved D. Trimming cost V 4 bases and J 8 bases, with 13 bases left between them. Germline V gene data show CDR1 as SGHDT and CDR2 as YYEEEE. The CDR3 sequence is 13 residues long. The DNA of the CDR3 is TGTGCCAGCAGCCCAGTTGAGTCCGATGAGCAGTTCTTC. It specifies CASSPVESDEQFF.

CDR3 sequence: CASSVAGIMNTEAFF. The CDR3, as DNA: TGTGCCAGCAGCGTAGCTGGGATCATGAACACTGAAGCTTTCTTT. V usage is TRBV9 and J usage is TRBJ1-1; D ambiguous. The CDR3 is 15 residues long. Germline V CDR1 and CDR2: SGDLS, YYNGEE. V gave up 0 bases and J gave up 0 bases, with 9 bases separating them.

This clone was found a few times. The rearrangement links TRBV4-3 to TRBJ2-2, with D possibly TRBD1 on 5 matching bases. V shed 4 bases and J shed 7 bases, with 10 bases lying between them. The CDR3 length is 13 residues. CDR1 LGHNA and CDR2 YSLEER come from the germline V gene. The CDR3 loop is CASSPAGNGELFF. CDR3 nucleotides: TGCGCCAGCAGCCCAGCAGGGAACGGGGAGCTGTTTTTT.

This sequence joins TRBV5-1 and TRBJ1-2; possibly TRBD1 for D (5 bases). CDR1 is SGHRS and CDR2 is YFSETQ in the germline V gene. The CDR3 totals 15 residues. Trimming pared 0 bases from V and 6 bases from J, leaving 15 bases between. The CDR3 loop reads CASSLVRGAAHGYTF. CDR3 nucleotide sequence: TGCGCCAGCAGCTTGGTTCGTGGGGCGGCTCATGGCTACACCTTC.